This T cell receptor (beta chain) was captured in a study of read filtering for tumor transcriptome and immune sequencing. Study-level background: RNA-seq yielded only about 75 to 1273 TCR reads, IR-seq about 4 to 10.27 million.

This clonotype has a count of ten or more. Its cognate antigen is unknown. Study-wide findings and caveats: This fraction held mixed bone marrow immune cells after CD138-negative sorting. Without single-read clonotypes, shared clonotype proportions correlated more between IR-seq and RNA-seq.

Looked up from germline, CDR1 is LNHDA and CDR2 is SQIVND (reference sequence). V was shortened by 2 bases and J by 7 bases, with 12 bases between the two germline ends. The CDR3 consists of 14 residues. Molecular barcoded adaptors covering alpha/delta and beta/gamma chains were used on roughly 400 ng RNA. TCRdb re-analysed the reads in MiXCR, keeping a single row per CDR3 protein. The table shows 120,000 or so distinct CDR3 sequences, with 13% occurring only once. The chain couples TRBV19 to TRBJ2-1, with D perhaps being TRBD1 or TRBD2 (6 bases each). The TCR sequence derives from a donor aged 40 or older with multiple myeloma. Sequencing was performed on a population of CD138-negative cells sorted from bone marrow. The CDR3 DNA follows: TGTGCCAGTAGTATACAGGGGAGGCAGAATGAGCAGTTCTTC. Amino acid sequence: CASSIQGRQNEQFF.